Following are 14 T cell receptor beta chains from one sample sequenced in a study of identical twins. One entry per CDR3 protein results from TCRdb running MiXCR on the 5' RACE reads. The sample gives fewer than 900,000 distinct CDR3 sequences, about 20% of which show up once; 4% to 5.5% is in the top ten. Another study also made use of these data, one on T cells expressing NK-cell markers.

The sequencing input was PBMCs. The receptors derive from a woman younger than 35 in good health.

At least ten counts were recorded for this clonotype. This chain's CDR3 is CSVEGAGGYGYTF. DNA for the CDR3: TGCAGCGTCGAGGGGGCTGGGGGCTATGGCTACACCTTC. The chain links TRBV29-1 to TRBJ1-2, with TRBD1 matching over 7 bases. Trimming at V came to 6 bases and at J to 4 bases, leaving 8 bases not matched to a gene. CDR1 SQVTM and CDR2 ANQGSEA come from the germline V gene. This CDR3 spans 13 amino acids.

V gene TRBV7-2 combines with J gene TRBJ2-2; TRBD2 agrees at 9 bases. The CDR3 has 17 amino acids. V lost 5 bases to trimming and J lost 4 bases; unmatched junction nucleotides: 11. Germline CDR1 reads SGHTA; CDR2 reads FQGNSA. CDR3 region: CASSPRGGRAATGELFF. Here the CDR3 DNA reads TGTGCCAGCAGCCCGAGGGGCGGGAGGGCCGCCACCGGGGAGCTGTTTTTT.

The chain has TRBV6-1 and TRBJ2-2; TRBD2 aligns across 8 bases. CDR1 is MNHNS and CDR2 is SASEGT in the germline V gene. CDR3 length: 16 amino acids. V dropped 6 bases and J dropped 4; count of bases not matched to a gene: 10. The CDR3 region is CASRRLVAGSTGELFF. DNA for the CDR3: TGTGCCAGCAGGAGGCTGGTAGCGGGAAGCACCGGGGAGCTGTTTTTT.

This clonotype was seen a handful of times. The CDR3, as DNA: TGCGCCAGCAGCCCGGGACTGGGACGCTACGAGCAGTACTTC. Its translation is CASSPGLGRYEQYF. The chain couples TRBV5-1 to TRBJ2-7, with a weak D call TRBD2 (6 bases). V was clipped by 4 bases and J by 3 bases, with 14 bases between them. Germline V gene sequence: CDR1 SGHRS, CDR2 YFSETQ. This CDR3 has 14 residues.

This chain connects TRBV2 to TRBJ2-5, with 8 bases fitting TRBD2. The CDR3 extends over 16 amino acids. Trimming took 7 bases from V and 4 from J; bases not matched to a gene: 14. The germline CDR1 and CDR2 sequences are SNHLY and FYNNEI. The chain's CDR3 is CASTGRSAGAGETQYF. As DNA, the CDR3 is TGTGCCAGCACGGGGAGGTCAGCGGGAGCGGGAGAGACCCAGTACTTC.

This clonotype came up many times. The chain couples TRBV7-9 to TRBJ1-1; D perhaps matches TRBD1 (6 bases). Germline V lookup: CDR1 SEHNR, CDR2 FQNEAQ (reference sequence). This CDR3 has 16 residues. V lost 3 bases, J lost 1 base, and 15 bases lay in between. The CDR3 DNA reads TGTGCCAGCAGCTTCTTCAGGGGACCTACGAACACTGAAGCTTTCTTT. As protein: CASSFFRGPTNTEAFF.

The V call is TRBV12-3 or TRBV12-4, the J call TRBJ1-3; D not resolved. This CDR3 region has 15 residues. V lost 5 bases and J lost 0, with 11 bases in between. Written as DNA, the CDR3 is TGTGCCAGCAGTAGAACTGGGAGCTCTGGAAACACCATATATTTT. Translation: CASSRTGSSGNTIYF.

V usage is TRBV11-2 and J usage is TRBJ2-2; possibly TRBD1 or TRBD2 for D (5 bases each). Trimming cost V 7 bases and J 3 bases, with 21 bases left between them. CDR1 SGHAT and CDR2 FQNNGV come from the germline V gene. The CDR3 is 17 amino acids. CDR3 sequence (DNA): TGTGCCAGCACCACCCCGGCACGAGGGGCTGACACCGGGGAGCTGTTTTTT. It translates to CASTTPARGADTGELFF.

The chain is built from TRBV20-1 and TRBJ2-3; 10 positions agree with TRBD2. The V gene end was trimmed by 5 bases and the J gene end by 2 bases; junction bases not matched to a gene: 13. CDR3 length: 17 amino acids. CDR1 DFQATT and CDR2 SNEGSKA come from the germline V gene (reference sequence). The CDR3 loop reads CSAPTSGAPILTDTQYF. CDR3 sequence (DNA): TGCAGTGCTCCTACTAGCGGGGCGCCTATCCTCACAGATACGCAGTATTTT.

The rearrangement uses TRBV6-1 and TRBJ2-1; TRBD2 aligns across 9 bases. Germline V lookup: CDR1 MNHNS, CDR2 SASEGT. J gave up 3 bases and V 6 bases, and 6 bases lay outside the gene matches. The CDR3 totals 15 residues. CDR3 in amino acids: CASRPGLALYNEQFF. CDR3 in DNA: TGTGCCAGCAGACCAGGACTAGCGCTCTACAATGAGCAGTTCTTC.

V and J are TRBV27 and TRBJ2-1; D is undetermined. The V end lost 4 bases, the J end lost 6 bases, and 16 bases lay between the germline ends. The CDR3 loop spans 15 amino acids. The germline V gene has CDR1 MNHEY and CDR2 SMNVEV (reference sequence). The CDR3 spells CASSSRRLVFNEQFF. DNA for the CDR3: TGTGCCAGCAGTTCTCGGCGATTGGTTTTCAATGAGCAGTTCTTC.

Only a few counts were recorded for this clonotype. The chain combines TRBV6-6 with TRBJ2-7; no definite D call. The CDR3 is 13 amino acids. V was clipped by 2 bases and J by 7 bases, with 12 bases between them. Per the germline V gene, CDR1 is MNHNY and CDR2 is SVGAGI (reference sequence). The CDR3 nucleotides read TGTGCCAGCAGTTACCCGGAGCAGCAAGAGCAGTACTTC. Encoded protein: CASSYPEQQEQYF.

V gene TRBV5-1 combines with J gene TRBJ2-3; D not resolved. This CDR3 is built from 14 residues. The V gene's germline CDR1 is SGHRS and CDR2 YFSETQ. The V gene lost 5 bases and the J gene lost 0 bases, with 10 bases spanning the gap. In nucleotides, the CDR3 is TGCGCCAGCAGGGGCAGCACTAGCACAGATACGCAGTATTTT. This sequence encodes CASRGSTSTDTQYF.

The chain couples TRBV10-3 to TRBJ2-7; TRBD2 is a possible D gene (7 bases). Germline lookup yields CDR1 ENHRY and CDR2 SYGVKD. V was cut by 5 bases and J by 4 bases, with 15 bases left in between. This CDR3 has 14 residues. CDR3 coding DNA: TGTGCCATCAGTTTCGGGGGGCTAAGGTACGAGCAGTACTTC. Translated, it gives CAISFGGLRYEQYF.